This T cell receptor beta chain was retrieved from a study of CD8 T cell repertoires and HIV-1 epitope variants. Study summary: Twenty-five autologous and known Gag and Nef epitope variant peptides each stimulated T cells separately.

Sequencing was performed with immunoSEQ multiplex PCR; in TCRdb, only in-frame clones are kept and a portion is missing. The data hold fewer than 6,000 clones, with about 65% observed a single time. Concerning this clone itself: Its antigen is unknown.

Germline values: CDR1 WSHSY, CDR2 SAAADI. The CDR3 is 12 amino acids. The V gene lost 4 bases and the J gene lost 3 bases, with 7 bases spanning the gap. Input material: cultured CD8+ T cells derived from PBMCs. This chain connects TRBV10-2 to TRBJ2-7; D is unclear. The receptor was isolated from a male donor with HIV. The CDR3 bases are TGCGCCAGCAGTGCTCCAGACTACGAGCAGTACTTC. Protein: CASSAPDYEQYF.